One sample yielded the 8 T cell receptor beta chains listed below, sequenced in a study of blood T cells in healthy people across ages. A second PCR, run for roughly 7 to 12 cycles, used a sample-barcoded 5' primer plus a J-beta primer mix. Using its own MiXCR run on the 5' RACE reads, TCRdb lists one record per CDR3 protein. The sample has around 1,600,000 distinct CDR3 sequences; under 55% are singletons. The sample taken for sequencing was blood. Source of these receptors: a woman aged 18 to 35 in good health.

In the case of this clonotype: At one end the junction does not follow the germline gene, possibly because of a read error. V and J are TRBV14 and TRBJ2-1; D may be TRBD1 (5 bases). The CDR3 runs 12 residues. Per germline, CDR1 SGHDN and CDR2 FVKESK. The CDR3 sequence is CASSQGGDEQVF. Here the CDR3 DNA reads TGTGCCAGCAGCCAAGGGGGCGATGAGCAGGTCTTC.

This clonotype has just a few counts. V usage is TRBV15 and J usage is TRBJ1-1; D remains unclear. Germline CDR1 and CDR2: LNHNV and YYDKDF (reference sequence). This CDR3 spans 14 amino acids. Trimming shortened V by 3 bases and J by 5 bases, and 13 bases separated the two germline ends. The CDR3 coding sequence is TGTGCCACCAGCAGTCTCGTTGGAAAAACTGAAGCTTTCTTT. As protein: CATSSLVGKTEAFF.

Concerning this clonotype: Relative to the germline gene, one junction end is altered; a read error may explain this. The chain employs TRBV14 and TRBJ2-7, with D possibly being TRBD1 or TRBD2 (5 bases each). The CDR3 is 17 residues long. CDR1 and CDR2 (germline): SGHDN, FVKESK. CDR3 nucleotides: TGCGCCAGCAGCCTGTTGTCAGAGGGACCGTCATTTTACGAGCAGTACTTC. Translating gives CASSLLSEGPSFYEQYF.

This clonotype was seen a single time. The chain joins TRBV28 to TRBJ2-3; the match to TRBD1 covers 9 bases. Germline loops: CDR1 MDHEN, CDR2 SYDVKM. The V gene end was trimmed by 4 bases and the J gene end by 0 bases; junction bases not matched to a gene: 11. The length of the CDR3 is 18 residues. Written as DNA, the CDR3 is TGTGCCAGCAGTTCGATAGAGGTGGGGACAGGGAGCACAGATACGCAGTATTTT. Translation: CASSSIEVGTGSTDTQYF.

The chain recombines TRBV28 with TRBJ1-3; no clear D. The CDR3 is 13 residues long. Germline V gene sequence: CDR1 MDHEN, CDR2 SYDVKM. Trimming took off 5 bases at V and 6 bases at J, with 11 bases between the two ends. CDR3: CASSLTTPNTIYF. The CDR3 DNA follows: TGTGCCAGCAGTCTGACAACGCCAAACACCATATATTTT.

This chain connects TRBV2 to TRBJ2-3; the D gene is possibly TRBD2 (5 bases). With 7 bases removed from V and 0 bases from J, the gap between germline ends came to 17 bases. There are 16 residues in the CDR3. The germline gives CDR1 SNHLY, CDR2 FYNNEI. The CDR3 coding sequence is TGTGCCAGCAATCCTGACAAAAGCGGAAGCACAGATACGCAGTATTTT. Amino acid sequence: CASNPDKSGSTDTQYF.

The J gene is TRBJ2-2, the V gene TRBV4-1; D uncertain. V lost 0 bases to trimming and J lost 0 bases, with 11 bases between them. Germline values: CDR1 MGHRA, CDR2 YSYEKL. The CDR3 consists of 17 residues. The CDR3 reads CASSQDRAGANTGELFF. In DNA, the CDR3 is TGCGCCAGCAGCCAAGATCGTGCAGGAGCGAACACCGGGGAGCTGTTTTTT.

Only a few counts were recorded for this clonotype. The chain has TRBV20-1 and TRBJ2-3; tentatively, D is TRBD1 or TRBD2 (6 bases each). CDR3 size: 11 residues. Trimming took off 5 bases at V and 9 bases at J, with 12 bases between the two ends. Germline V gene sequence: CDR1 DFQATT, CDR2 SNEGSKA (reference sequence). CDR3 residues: CSAFLGGTQYF. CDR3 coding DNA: TGCAGTGCTTTCTTAGGGGGGACGCAGTATTTT.